The 19 T cell receptor beta chains listed next were all sequenced from one sample in a study of T-cell reconstitution after alpha-beta-depleted transplantation in children. Researchers prepared the TCRbeta library using unique molecular identifiers, the study reports. TCRdb reanalysed the PCR reads using MiXCR and keeps one entry per CDR3 protein. The sample has 700,000 or so distinct CDR3 sequences, around 13% seen once. Source: PBMCs, taken before TCRalphabeta/CD19-depleted stem cell transplant. These receptors all come from a girl aged 2 to 10 with congenital amegakaryocytic thrombocytopenia, due to receive a stem cell transplant.

This clonotype has a handful of counts. The rearrangement links TRBV20-1 to TRBJ2-5, with 7 positions matching TRBD1. This CDR3 spans 15 amino acids. Unmatched junction bases numbered 15, after V lost 7 bases and J lost 4 bases. Germline V gene sequence: CDR1 DFQATT, CDR2 SNEGSKA (reference sequence). The CDR3 nucleotides read TGCAGTGTACAGGGGCGTCTCCCGATTCGAGAGACCCAGTACTTC. As protein: CSVQGRLPIRETQYF.

The chain couples TRBV18 to TRBJ2-3; D gene unclear. The CDR3 loop spans 14 amino acids. V lost 3 bases and J 2 bases, leaving 9 bases between the germline ends. The germline V gene has CDR1 KGHSH and CDR2 LQKENI. CDR3 coding DNA: TGTGCCAGCTCACCGCGCACGATCACAGATACGCAGTATTTT. This codes for CASSPRTITDTQYF.

Ten or more counts support this clonotype. The chain employs TRBV20-1 and TRBJ2-1, with TRBD1 matching over 7 bases. V lost 1 base and J lost 0; bases outside the gene matches: 6. Germline V gene sequence: CDR1 DFQATT, CDR2 SNEGSKA (reference sequence). The CDR3 is 16 residues long. The CDR3 protein is CSARGGTESSYNEQFF. In DNA, the CDR3 is TGCAGTGCTAGAGGTGGGACAGAGAGCTCCTACAATGAGCAGTTCTTC.

This clonotype was seen only a few times. The J gene is TRBJ1-2, the V gene TRBV11-2; TRBD1 agrees at 11 bases. The J segment lost 6 bases and the V segment lost 6 bases, leaving 9 bases of the junction unmatched. This CDR3 is 15 amino acids long. In germline, CDR1 is SGHAT, CDR2 FQNNGV. The CDR3 DNA reads TGTGCCAGCAGTTCACTACGGGACAGGGGGGATGGCTACACCTTC. Amino acid sequence: CASSSLRDRGDGYTF. The entire variable domain, with the rest obtained from reference TRBV11-2 and TRBJ1-2, is as follows: EAGVAQSPRYKIIEKRQSVAFWCNPISGHATLYWYQQILGQGPKLLIQFQNNGVVDDSQLPKDRFSAERLKGVDSTLKIQPAKLEDSAVYLCASSSLRDRGDGYTFGSGTRLTVV.

This clonotype was counted ten times or more. The chain employs TRBV5-1 and TRBJ2-5; 8 nucleotides match TRBD1. J gave up 3 bases and V 4 bases, and 8 bases lay outside the gene matches. The CDR3 has 15 amino acids. Per the germline V gene, CDR1 is SGHRS and CDR2 is YFSETQ. The CDR3 DNA sequence: TGCGCCAGCAGCGGCGACAGGGGTAGGGAAGAGACCCAGTACTTC. Translation: CASSGDRGREETQYF.

The chain couples TRBV20-1 to TRBJ1-3, with a weak D call TRBD1 (6 bases). The germline gives CDR1 DFQATT, CDR2 SNEGSKA (reference sequence). This CDR3 comprises 16 residues. V was clipped by 2 bases and J by 6 bases, with 20 bases between them. The CDR3 reads CSARPPPGAGENTIYF. As DNA, the CDR3 is TGCAGTGCTAGACCACCCCCAGGGGCTGGTGAAAACACCATATATTTT.

This chain joins TRBV5-5 and TRBJ2-7; weak D call: TRBD1 (6 bases). Deletions cut 2 bases from V and 3 bases from J, with 15 bases between. CDR3 length equals 15 residues. CDR1 is SGHKS and CDR2 is YYEKEE in the germline V gene (reference sequence). DNA for the CDR3: TGTGCCAGCAGCTTTGACGACAGGTTGCTCTACGAGCAGTACTTC. Protein: CASSFDDRLLYEQYF. The full variable domain, completed using reference TRBV5-5 and TRBJ2-7, is DAGVTQSPTHLIKTRGQQVTLRCSPISGHKSVSWYQQVLGQGPQFIFQYYEKEERGRGNFPDRFSARQFPNYSSELNVNALLLGDSALYLCASSFDDRLLYEQYFGPGTRLTVT.

The chain uses TRBV4-1 and TRBJ1-4; D is ambiguous. Germline CDR1 is MGHRA and CDR2 is YSYEKL. The CDR3 has 12 residues. The V end lost 2 bases, the J end lost 6 bases, and 4 bases lay between the germline ends. CDR3 amino acids: CASSQLDEKLFF. For the CDR3, the DNA is TGCGCCAGCAGCCAATTAGATGAAAAACTGTTTTTT.

This clonotype was observed a few times. The chain joins TRBV20-1 to TRBJ2-1; 13 nucleotides line up with TRBD2. From germline, CDR1 is DFQATT and CDR2 SNEGSKA (reference sequence). The V segment lost 7 bases and the J segment 3 bases; nucleotides outside the gene matches: 12. This CDR3 has 17 amino acids. The CDR3 loop is CSVFKLAGGIGYNEQFF. In DNA form, the CDR3 reads TGCAGTGTGTTTAAACTAGCGGGAGGGATTGGCTACAATGAGCAGTTCTTC.

This clonotype was detected many times. This chain uses TRBV29-1 with TRBJ1-1; D is unclear. The CDR3 extends over 11 amino acids. V was trimmed by 5 bases and J by 3 bases, leaving 7 bases between them. Germline CDR1 reads SQVTM; CDR2 reads ANQGSEA. CDR3 protein: CSVRYHTEAFF. DNA for the CDR3: TGCAGCGTTCGGTACCACACTGAAGCTTTCTTT.

This clonotype was seen at least ten times. The chain is built from TRBV5-5 and TRBJ2-2, with D perhaps matching TRBD1 or TRBD2 (5 bases each). This CDR3 contains 15 residues. CDR1 and CDR2 (germline): SGHKS, YYEKEE (reference sequence). V lost 4 bases and J 0 bases, leaving 10 bases between the germline ends. Here the CDR3 DNA reads TGTGCCAGCAGCCCGGGGCGGACGAACACCGGGGAGCTGTTTTTT. Translating it yields CASSPGRTNTGELFF.

This clonotype appeared many times. The V call is TRBV6-5, the J call TRBJ1-1; D is unresolved. Germline lookup yields CDR1 MNHEY and CDR2 SVGAGI. This CDR3 contains 17 residues. The V end lost 0 bases, the J end lost 1 base, and 15 bases lay between the germline ends. CDR3 sequence reads: CASSYSTLPGGNTEAFF. For the CDR3, the DNA is TGTGCCAGCAGTTACTCGACTCTACCCGGCGGGAACACTGAAGCTTTCTTT.

This clonotype was counted between two and nine times. The V and J genes are TRBV7-6 and TRBJ2-5, with TRBD2 matching over 7 bases. Germline lookup yields CDR1 SGHVS and CDR2 FNYEAQ. Trimming took 2 bases from V and 5 from J; bases not matched to a gene: 5. The CDR3 totals 14 residues. This CDR3 is CASSLPRLAETQYF. The DNA for the CDR3 is TGTGCCAGCAGCTTACCCAGACTAGCCGAGACCCAGTACTTC. Looking up the rest from reference TRBV7-6 and TRBJ2-5 gives the full variable domain: GAGVSQSPRYKVTKRGQDVALRCDPISGHVSLYWYRQALGQGPEFLTYFNYEAQQDKSGLPNDRFSAERPEGSISTLTIQRTEQRDSAMYRCASSLPRLAETQYFGPGTRLLVL.

This clonotype was seen repeatedly, ten times or more. CDR3 in DNA: TGCAGTGCGTCGATGGGAAACTCCTACAATGAGCAGTTCTTC. This encodes CSASMGNSYNEQFF. The rearrangement joins TRBV20-1 to TRBJ2-1; D unclear. Germline V gene data show CDR1 as DFQATT and CDR2 as SNEGSKA (reference sequence). The CDR3 loop spans 14 amino acids. The V end lost 6 bases, the J end lost 0 bases, and 12 bases lay between the germline ends.

This chain links TRBV12-3 or TRBV12-4 with TRBJ2-5; D is ambiguous. This CDR3 region has 13 residues. With 5 bases removed from V and 2 bases from J, the gap between germline ends came to 9 bases. The chain's CDR3 is CASSTVAQETQYF. The CDR3 coding sequence is TGTGCCAGCAGTACGGTAGCACAAGAGACCCAGTACTTC.

This sequence joins TRBV7-9 and TRBJ2-3; 7 nucleotides agree with TRBD1. The CDR3 is 14 amino acids. J was trimmed by 9 bases and V by 5 bases; bases with no gene match: 11. Germline V gene data show CDR1 as SEHNR and CDR2 as FQNEAQ (reference sequence). The DNA of the CDR3 is TGTGCCAGCAGCGCTAGGGACAGCACCTTGACGCAGTATTTT. Encoded protein: CASSARDSTLTQYF.

In this sample, this clonotype turned up a few times. The chain has TRBV7-8 and TRBJ2-2; 8 bases line up with TRBD2. Looked up from germline, CDR1 is SGHVS and CDR2 is FQNEAQ. The V gene end was trimmed by 5 bases and the J gene end by 4 bases; junction bases not matched to a gene: 9. The CDR3 contains 16 residues. CDR3 residues: CASSGTGTSGTGELFF. DNA for the CDR3: TGTGCCAGCAGCGGAACCGGGACTAGTGGCACCGGGGAGCTGTTTTTT.

This chain uses TRBV5-1 with TRBJ2-3; D might be TRBD2 (6 bases). Germline V gene sequence: CDR1 SGHRS, CDR2 YFSETQ. V lost 4 bases and J lost 1, with 16 bases in between. This CDR3 contains 16 residues. The DNA of the CDR3 is TGCGCCAGCAGCCTCCAGGCGGGATCCGGCACAGATACGCAGTATTTT. Residues: CASSLQAGSGTDTQYF.

This clonotype showed up just a few times. The V gene is TRBV7-9, the J gene TRBJ1-1; possible D gene TRBD1, 6 bases. Between the trimmed V and J ends, which lost 5 bases and 1 base, there was a span of 20 bases. This CDR3 has 17 amino acids. Germline CDR1 and CDR2: SEHNR and FQNEAQ (reference sequence). CDR3 bases: TGTGCCAGCAGCCGGGCACAAGGGACATTAGGGAACACTGAAGCTTTCTTT. This sequence encodes CASSRAQGTLGNTEAFF.